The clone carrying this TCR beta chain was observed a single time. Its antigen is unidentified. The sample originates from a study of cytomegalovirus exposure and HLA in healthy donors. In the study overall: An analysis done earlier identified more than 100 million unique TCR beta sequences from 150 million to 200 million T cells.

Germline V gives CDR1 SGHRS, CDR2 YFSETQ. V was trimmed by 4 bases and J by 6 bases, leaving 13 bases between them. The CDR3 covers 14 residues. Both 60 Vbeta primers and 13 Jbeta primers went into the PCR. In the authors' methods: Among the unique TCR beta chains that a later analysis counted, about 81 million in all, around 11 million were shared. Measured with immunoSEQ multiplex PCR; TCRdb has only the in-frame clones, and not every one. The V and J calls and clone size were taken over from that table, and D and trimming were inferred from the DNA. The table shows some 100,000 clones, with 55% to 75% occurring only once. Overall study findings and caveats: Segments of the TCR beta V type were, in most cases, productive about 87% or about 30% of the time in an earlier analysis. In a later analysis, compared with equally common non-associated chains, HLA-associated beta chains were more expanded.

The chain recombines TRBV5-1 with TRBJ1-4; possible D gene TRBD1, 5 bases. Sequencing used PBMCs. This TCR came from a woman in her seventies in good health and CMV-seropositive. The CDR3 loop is CASSPQGGDEKLFF. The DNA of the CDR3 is TGCGCCAGCAGCCCTCAGGGTGGAGATGAAAAACTGTTTTTT.